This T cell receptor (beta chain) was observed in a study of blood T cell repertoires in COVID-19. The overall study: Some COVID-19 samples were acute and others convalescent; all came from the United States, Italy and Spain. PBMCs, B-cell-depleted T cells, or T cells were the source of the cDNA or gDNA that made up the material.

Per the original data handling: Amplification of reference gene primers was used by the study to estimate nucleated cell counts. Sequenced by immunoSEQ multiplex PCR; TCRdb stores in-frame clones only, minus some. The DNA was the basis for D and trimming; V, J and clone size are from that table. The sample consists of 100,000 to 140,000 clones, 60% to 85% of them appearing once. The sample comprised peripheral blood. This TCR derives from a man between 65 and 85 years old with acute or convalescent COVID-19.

CDR3 in DNA: TGTGCCAGCAGCCAAACTGGGACAGGGGGAGACTATGGCTACACCTTC. This sequence encodes CASSQTGTGGDYGYTF. The J gene is TRBJ1-2, the V gene TRBV3-1 (or the pseudogene TRBV3-2); 11 nucleotides line up with TRBD1. This CDR3 contains 16 residues. Germline V lookup: CDR1 LGHDT, CDR2 YNNKEL (reference sequence). The junction had 5 bases not matched to a gene; V was cut back by 2 bases and J by 3 bases.